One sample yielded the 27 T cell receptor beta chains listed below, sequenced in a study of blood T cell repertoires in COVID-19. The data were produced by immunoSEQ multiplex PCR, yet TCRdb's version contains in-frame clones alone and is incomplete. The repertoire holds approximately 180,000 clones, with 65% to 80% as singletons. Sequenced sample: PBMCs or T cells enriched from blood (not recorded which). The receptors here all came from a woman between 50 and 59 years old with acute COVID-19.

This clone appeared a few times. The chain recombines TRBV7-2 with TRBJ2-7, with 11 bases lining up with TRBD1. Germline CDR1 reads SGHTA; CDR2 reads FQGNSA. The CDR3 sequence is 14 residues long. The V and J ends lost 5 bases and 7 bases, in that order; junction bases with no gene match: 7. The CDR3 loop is CASSEGQGAREQYV. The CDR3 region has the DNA TGTGCCAGCAGCGAAGGACAGGGGGCGAGGGAGCAGTACGTC.

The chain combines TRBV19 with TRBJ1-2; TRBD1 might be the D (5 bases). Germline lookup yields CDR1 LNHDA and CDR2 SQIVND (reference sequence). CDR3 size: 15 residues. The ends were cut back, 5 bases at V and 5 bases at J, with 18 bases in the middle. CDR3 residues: CASSPPGTSPYGYTF. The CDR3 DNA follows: TGTGCCAGTAGTCCGCCCGGGACTAGCCCTTATGGCTACACCTTC.

The CDR3 nucleotides are TGTGCCAGCAGTTTAACCCAGGGGACGGGCTACACCTTC. The encoded protein is CASSLTQGTGYTF. The chain employs TRBV28 and TRBJ1-2; a weak D match, TRBD1 (6 bases). This CDR3 comprises 13 residues. Germline V lookup: CDR1 MDHEN, CDR2 SYDVKM. V was clipped by 2 bases and J by 8 bases, with 12 bases between them.

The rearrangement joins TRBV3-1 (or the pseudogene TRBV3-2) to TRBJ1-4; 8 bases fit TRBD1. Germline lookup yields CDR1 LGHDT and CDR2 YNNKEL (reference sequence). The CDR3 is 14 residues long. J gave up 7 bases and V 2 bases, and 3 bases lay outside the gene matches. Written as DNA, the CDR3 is TGTGCCAGCAGCCAATCAGGGGGCGGTGAAAAACTGTTTTTT. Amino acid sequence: CASSQSGGGEKLFF.

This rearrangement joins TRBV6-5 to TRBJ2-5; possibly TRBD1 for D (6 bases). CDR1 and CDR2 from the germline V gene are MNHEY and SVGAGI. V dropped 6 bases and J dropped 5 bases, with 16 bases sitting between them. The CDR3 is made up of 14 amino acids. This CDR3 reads CASSVTGQEETQYF. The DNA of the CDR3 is TGTGCCAGCAGCGTAACAGGGCAGGAGGAGACCCAGTACTTC.

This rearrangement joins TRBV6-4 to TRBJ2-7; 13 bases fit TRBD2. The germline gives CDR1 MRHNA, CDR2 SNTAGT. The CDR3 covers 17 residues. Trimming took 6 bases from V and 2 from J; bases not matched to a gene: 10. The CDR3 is CASSRPPGLAGTYEQYV. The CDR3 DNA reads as TGTGCCAGCAGCCGCCCTCCGGGACTAGCGGGGACCTACGAGCAGTACGTC.

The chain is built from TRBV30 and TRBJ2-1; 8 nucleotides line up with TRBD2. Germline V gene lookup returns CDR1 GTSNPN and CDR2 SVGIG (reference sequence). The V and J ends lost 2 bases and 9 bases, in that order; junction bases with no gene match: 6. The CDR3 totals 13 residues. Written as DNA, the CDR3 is TGTGCCTGGAGTCTCCCCGGGGGGGCTGAGCAGTTCTTC. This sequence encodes CAWSLPGGAEQFF.

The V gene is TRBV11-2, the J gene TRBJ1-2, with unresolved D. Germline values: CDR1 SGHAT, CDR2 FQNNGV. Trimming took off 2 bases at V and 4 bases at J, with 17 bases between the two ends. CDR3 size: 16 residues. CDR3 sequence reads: CASSLSSAGTVYGYTF. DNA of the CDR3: TGTGCCAGCAGCTTAAGTAGCGCCGGAACAGTCTATGGCTACACCTTC.

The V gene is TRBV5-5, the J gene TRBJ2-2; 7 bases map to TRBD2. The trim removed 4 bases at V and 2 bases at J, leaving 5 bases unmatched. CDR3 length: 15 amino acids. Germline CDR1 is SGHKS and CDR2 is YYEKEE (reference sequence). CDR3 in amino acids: CASSTREGNTGELFF. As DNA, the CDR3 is TGTGCCAGCAGCACCAGGGAGGGAAACACCGGGGAGCTGTTTTTT.

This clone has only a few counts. CDR3 in DNA: TGTGCCAGCATCCGGGACAGGGTCTATGGCTACACCTTC. It is translated as CASIRDRVYGYTF. V is TRBV2 and J is TRBJ1-2; 9 bases fit TRBD1. The germline V gene has CDR1 SNHLY and CDR2 FYNNEI. There are 13 residues in the CDR3. Unmatched junction bases numbered 4, after V lost 7 bases and J lost 4 bases.

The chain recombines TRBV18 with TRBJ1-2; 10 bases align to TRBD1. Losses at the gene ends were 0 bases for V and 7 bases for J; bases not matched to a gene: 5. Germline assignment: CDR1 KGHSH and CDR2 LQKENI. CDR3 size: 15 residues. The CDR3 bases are TGTGCCAGCTCACCACCGTTCGGACAGGGGGGTGGCTACACCTTC. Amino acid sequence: CASSPPFGQGGGYTF.

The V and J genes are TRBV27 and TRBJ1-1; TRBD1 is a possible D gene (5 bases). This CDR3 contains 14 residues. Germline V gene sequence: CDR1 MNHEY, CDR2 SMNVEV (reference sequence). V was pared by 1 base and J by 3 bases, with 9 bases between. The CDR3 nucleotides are TGTGCCAGCAGTTTATTTGGGGGGTACACTGAAGCTTTCTTT. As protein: CASSLFGGYTEAFF.

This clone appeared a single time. The CDR3 here is CASSPVQGREYGYTF. The CDR3 coding sequence is TGTGCCAGCAGCCCAGTACAGGGGCGCGAGTATGGCTACACCTTC. The J gene is TRBJ1-2, the V gene TRBV7-2; TRBD1 matches 7 bases. V lost 5 bases, J lost 5 bases, and 11 bases stayed unmatched. This CDR3 has 15 amino acids. Germline CDR1 and CDR2: SGHTA and FQGNSA.

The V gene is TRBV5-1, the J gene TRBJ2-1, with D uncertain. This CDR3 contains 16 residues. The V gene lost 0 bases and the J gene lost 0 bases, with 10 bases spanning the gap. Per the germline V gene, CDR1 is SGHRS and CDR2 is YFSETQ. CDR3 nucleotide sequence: TGCGCCAGCAGCTTGGCCGTTCTAAGCTCCTACAATGAGCAGTTCTTC. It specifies CASSLAVLSSYNEQFF.

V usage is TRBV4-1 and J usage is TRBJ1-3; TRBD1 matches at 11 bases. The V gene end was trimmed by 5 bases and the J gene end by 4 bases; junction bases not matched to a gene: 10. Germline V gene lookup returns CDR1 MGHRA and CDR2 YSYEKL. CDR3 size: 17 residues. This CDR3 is CASSVSGQGASGNTIYF. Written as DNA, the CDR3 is TGCGCCAGCAGCGTCTCCGGACAGGGGGCGTCCGGAAACACCATATATTTT.

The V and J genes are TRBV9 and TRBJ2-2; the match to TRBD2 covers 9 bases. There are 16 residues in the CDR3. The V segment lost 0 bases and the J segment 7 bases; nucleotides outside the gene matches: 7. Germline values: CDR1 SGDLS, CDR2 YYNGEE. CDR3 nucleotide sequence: TGTGCCAGCAGCGTAGTGTCGGGACTAGCACACGGGGAGCTGTTTTTT. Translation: CASSVVSGLAHGELFF.

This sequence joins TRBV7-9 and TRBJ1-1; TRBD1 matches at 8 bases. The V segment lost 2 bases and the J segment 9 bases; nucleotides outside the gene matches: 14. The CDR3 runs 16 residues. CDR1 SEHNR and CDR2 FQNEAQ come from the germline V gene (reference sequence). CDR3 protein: CASSLKGGAGGNKAFF. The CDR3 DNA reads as TGTGCCAGCAGCTTAAAGGGTGGCGCAGGGGGCAATAAAGCTTTCTTT.

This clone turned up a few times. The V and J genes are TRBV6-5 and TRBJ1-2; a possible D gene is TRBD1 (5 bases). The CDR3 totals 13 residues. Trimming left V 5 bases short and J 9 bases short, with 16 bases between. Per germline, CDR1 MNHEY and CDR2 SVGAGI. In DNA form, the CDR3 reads TGTGCCAGCAGTAAATCAGGGCAAAATCGCTACACCTTC. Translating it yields CASSKSGQNRYTF.

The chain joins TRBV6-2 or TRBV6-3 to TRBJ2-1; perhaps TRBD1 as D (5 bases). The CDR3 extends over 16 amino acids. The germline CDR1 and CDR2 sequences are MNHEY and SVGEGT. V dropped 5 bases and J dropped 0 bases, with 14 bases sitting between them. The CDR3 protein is CASSTTRASSYNEQFF. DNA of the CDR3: TGTGCCAGCAGTACGACCAGGGCGAGCTCCTACAATGAGCAGTTCTTC.

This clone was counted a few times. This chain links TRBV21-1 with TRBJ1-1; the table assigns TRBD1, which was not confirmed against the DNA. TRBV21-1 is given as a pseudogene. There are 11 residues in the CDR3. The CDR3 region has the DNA TGTGCCATACAGGGGGGTACTGAAGCTTTCTTT. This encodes CAIQGGTEAFF.

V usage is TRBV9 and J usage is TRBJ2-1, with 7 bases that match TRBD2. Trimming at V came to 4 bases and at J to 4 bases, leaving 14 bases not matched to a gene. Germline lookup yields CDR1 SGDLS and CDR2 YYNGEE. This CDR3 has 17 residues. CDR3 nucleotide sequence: TGTGCCAGCAGCACCCTGCGGGGGTCGGGGATATACAATGAGCAGTTCTTC. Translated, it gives CASSTLRGSGIYNEQFF.

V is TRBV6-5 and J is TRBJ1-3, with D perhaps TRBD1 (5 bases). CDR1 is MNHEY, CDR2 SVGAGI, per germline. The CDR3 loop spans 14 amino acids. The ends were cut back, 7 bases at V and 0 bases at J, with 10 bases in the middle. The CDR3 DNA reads TGTGCCAGCATGTCAGGGCCCTCTGGAAACACCATATATTTT. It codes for CASMSGPSGNTIYF.

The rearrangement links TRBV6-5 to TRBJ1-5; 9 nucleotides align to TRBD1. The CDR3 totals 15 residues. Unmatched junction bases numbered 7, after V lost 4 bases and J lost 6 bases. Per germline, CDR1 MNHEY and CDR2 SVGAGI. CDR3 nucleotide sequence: TGTGCCAGCAGTTCGACAGGGGGTTGGGGTCAGCCCCAGCATTTT. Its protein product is CASSSTGGWGQPQHF.

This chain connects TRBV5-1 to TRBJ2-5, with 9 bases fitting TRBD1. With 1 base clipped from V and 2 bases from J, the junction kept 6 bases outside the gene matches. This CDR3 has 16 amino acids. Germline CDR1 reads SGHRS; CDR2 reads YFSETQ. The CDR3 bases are TGCGCCAGCAGCTTGCTTGGGACAGGGAAACAAGAGACCCAGTACTTC. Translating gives CASSLLGTGKQETQYF.

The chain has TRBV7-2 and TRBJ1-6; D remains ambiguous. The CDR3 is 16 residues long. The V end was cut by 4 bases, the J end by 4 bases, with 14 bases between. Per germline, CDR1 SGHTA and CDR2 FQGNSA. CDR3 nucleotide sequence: TGTGCCAGCAGCTGGAGTGGGAGGGAATATAATTCACCCCTCCACTTT. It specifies CASSWSGREYNSPLHF. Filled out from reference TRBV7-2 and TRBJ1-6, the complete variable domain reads GAGVSQSPSNKVTEKGKDVELRCDPISGHTALYWYRQSLGQGLEFLIYFQGNSAPDKSGLPSDRFSAERTGGSVSTLTIQRTQQEDSAVYLCASSWSGREYNSPLHFGNGTRLTVT.

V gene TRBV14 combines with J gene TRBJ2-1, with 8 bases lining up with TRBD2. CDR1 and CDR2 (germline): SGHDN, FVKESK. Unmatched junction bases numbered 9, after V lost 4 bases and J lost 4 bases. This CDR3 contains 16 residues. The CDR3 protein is CASSPGGRASYNEQFF. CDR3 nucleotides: TGTGCCAGCAGCCCGGGGGGGAGGGCCTCGTACAATGAGCAGTTCTTC.

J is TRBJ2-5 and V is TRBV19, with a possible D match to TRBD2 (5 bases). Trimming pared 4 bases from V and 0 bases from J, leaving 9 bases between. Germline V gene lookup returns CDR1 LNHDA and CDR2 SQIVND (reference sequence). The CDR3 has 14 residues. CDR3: CASSRTEDQETQYF. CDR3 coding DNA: TGTGCCAGTAGTAGGACGGAGGACCAAGAGACCCAGTACTTC.